This TCR beta chain was sequenced during a study of shared clonotypes between healthy human individuals (dated by TCRdb to the early 2020s). Study-level background: The cohort comprised a couple of women and three men aged 18 to 49 years. Per donor, three plates each were used for CD4 naive and CD4 memory, two for CD8 naive, and one for CD8 memory. To estimate repertoire size and how much clonotypes are shared between individuals, the study performed deep sequencing of blood TCR repertoires from a handful of healthy adults. Different laboratories and diverse techniques were used to prepare libraries and sequence TCR repertoires, to increase sequencing depth and limit assay-specific biases. Each donor's leukapheresis produced roughly between roughly 0.85 and 10 billion PBMCs. Study-wide findings and limitations: Roughly 5% of naive CD4, approximately 3.7% of naive CD8, roughly 2.4% of memory CD4, and 0.4% of memory CD8 clonotypes were shared across several donors. Compared with non-shared clonotypes, the clonotypes found in all four sorted-subset donors had higher generation probabilities. The genetic and exposure-history diversity represented was limited by the small number of donors. Based on pairwise subsampling, the degree of clonotype sharing among donors was expected to be affected by sequencing depth. Sampling was restricted to blood, and TCR repertoires in tissues likely differ from the TCR repertoires found in blood. Naive subsets generally had larger estimated clonotype richness than memory subsets did. Incomplete sequencing was indicated by rarefaction of sorted-subset datasets, despite the large sequencing depth.

CD8 naive samples consisted of CD45RO-negative cells that were positively selected for CCR7, yielding a CD45RA+CCR7+ population without TemRA cells. The donors were healthy, HIV-negative adults who had no recently reported acute infections or vaccinations. Every donor was a Caucasian adult residing in Nashville, Tennessee, USA. After blood collection by leukapheresis, PBMCs were isolated using Ficoll-Histopaque density gradient centrifugation and then cryopreserved in the vapor phase of liquid nitrogen. Analytical flow cytometry was used to check the purity and quantity of each magnetically sorted T cell population. Genomic DNA was isolated from every sorted fraction and measured by UV absorbance on a Nanodrop 2000c. TCR CDR3 regions were amplified from genomic DNA by multiplex PCR using the deep immunoSEQ assay. For each cell subset, the extracted genomic DNA was distributed evenly across all wells of several immunoSEQ 96-well plates, and each plate served as one replicate. For sorted subsets, around 0.2 ug of genomic DNA, equivalent to 25,000 to 35,000 T cell genomes, went into each replicate PCR. Purified libraries were measured with a Qubit 3.0 fluorometer, size-checked on a Bioanalyzer 2100, and measured again with the KAPA Library Quantification kit. Every immunoSEQ 96-well plate was sequenced on a dedicated single-read 150-cycle Illumina NextSeq 550 flow cell. Per the original workflow: Because the immunoSEQ output included only junctional sequences and no quality scores, the filtering could not be the same as the filtering used for full-length reads. To assign V/J genes and CDR3, sequences were annotated against IMGT germline references using PyIR, a Python wrapper for IgBLAST v1.9. Any read was removed if the V/J assignment was weak (E-value above 1e-6), the CDR3 was missing, or the read contained stop codons, out-of-frame junctions, or ambiguous translated residues. V3J clonotypes were defined as sequences sharing an identical inferred V gene, J gene, and CDR3 amino acid sequence. Percentage overlap between repertoires was computed as shared unique clonotypes divided by the size of the smaller repertoire. RTK rarefaction, the Chao1 estimator, and Recon v2.1 estimates of unobserved clonotypes were used to assess repertoire richness. For all TCRbeta clonotypes obtained by the gDNA method from several donors, generation probabilities were computed with OLGA. The table comes from immuneACCESS by way of TCRdb, which keeps in-frame sequences with V and J called. Part of the clones is missing from these tables; in studies checked, under half for an unresolved V gene and the rest for unknown reasons. V and J calls and clone size come straight from that table; D and trimming were deduced from the DNA. This sample comprises millions of clones, about 94% of them detected only once. Together, the top ten hold about 1.1% of the sample.

Details on this clone: This receptor's antigen is unknown. Base quality data are lacking; no much larger clone is found one base away.

This clonotype was obtained from a man in his late teens or twenties in good health. The sequenced sample was naive CD8+ T cells sorted from blood. This specimen's cell subset or site label, interpreted: CD45RA+CCR7+.

The DNA is as follows: TGTGCCAACCAAGGGACAACACAAGAGACCCAGTACTTC. This codes for CANQGTTQETQYF. The chain couples TRBV2 to TRBJ2-5; TRBD1 is perhaps the D gene, given 6 matching bases. Deletion took 10 bases off V and 2 bases off J, with a span of 14 bases between the germline ends. Per the germline V gene, SNHLY is the CDR1 and FYNNEI is the CDR2. From its cysteine to its phenylalanine, the CDR3 spans 13 amino acids. The retained sequence is limited to the CDR3, 39 bases, with the frame set at the first base.